Shown below are 25 T cell receptor beta chains from a single sample sequenced in a study of kidney transplant recipient with SARS-CoV-2 infection. TCRdb reprocessed the reads with MiXCR, giving one entry per CDR3 protein. Of roughly 250,000 distinct CDR3 sequences listed, less than 35% are singletons. The sample was a blood sample, taken at baseline and on day 111 from a kidney transplant recipient. All receptors come from a young adult male patient who had COVID-19 and was a kidney transplant recipient. Some T cells here may be from the graft donor.

This clonotype appeared once. The J gene is TRBJ2-1, the V gene TRBV4-1; maybe TRBD2 (7 bases). The DNA end lines up better with TRBJ2-3; the J call may be wrong. The CDR3 totals 17 residues. Per germline, CDR1 MGHRA and CDR2 YSYEKL. In DNA, the CDR3 is TGCGCCAGCAGCCAAGAGGTAGGGGGGGTTGGGACAGATACGCAGTATTTT. Protein: CASSQEVGGVGTDTQYF.

Comments on this clonotype: Just one base apart from a much larger clone, this may be a read error. The chain joins TRBV4-3 to TRBJ1-2, with D uncertain. Germline-derived CDR1 and CDR2 are LGHNA and YSLEER. This CDR3 contains 17 residues. CDR3 sequence reads: CASSLTAGRRKTYGCTF. As DNA, the CDR3 is TGCGCCAGCAGCCTAACGGCAGGACGTCGAAAGACCTATGGCTGCACCTTC.

This clonotype was observed a handful of times. A much larger clone differs by one base, so this may be a read error. The chain combines TRBV5-1 with TRBJ2-7; D tentatively fits TRBD1 or TRBD2 (5 bases each). Germline V CDR1 and CDR2: SGHRS, YFSETQ. The CDR3 consists of 15 residues. The germline V and J ends were trimmed by 5 bases and 7 bases, with 22 bases remaining between them. DNA for the CDR3: TGCGCCAGCAGGGAGGACGGGGCACACCCGGGGGAGCAGTACTTC. Translated, it gives CASREDGAHPGEQYF. Full variable domain (outside the CDR3, taken from reference TRBV5-1 and TRBJ2-7): KAGVTQTPRYLIKTRGQQVTLSCSPISGHRSVSWYQQTPGQGLQFLFEYFSETQRNKGNFPGRFSGRQFSNSRSEMNVSTLELGDSALYLCASREDGAHPGEQYFGPGTRLTVT.

A remark on this clonotype: One base separates it from a far larger clone, so it is likely a read error. This chain joins TRBV6-5 and TRBJ1-3; no clear D gene. V gave up 5 bases and J gave up 2 bases, with 13 bases separating them. From germline, CDR1 is MNHEY and CDR2 SVGAGI. The length of the CDR3 is 15 residues. This CDR3 is CASSGVLRAGNTIYF. CDR3 DNA sequence: TGTGCCAGCAGTGGAGTTTTGAGGGCTGGAAACACCATATATTTT.

This clonotype has ten or more counts. V is TRBV24-1 and J is TRBJ1-5; possible D gene TRBD1, 6 bases. The V end lost 8 bases, the J end lost 3 bases, and 25 bases lay between the germline ends. Germline V gives CDR1 KGHDR, CDR2 SFDVKD. The CDR3 has 18 residues. The CDR3 region has the DNA TGTGCCACCACATCGACCTCTCGGGACACCGACCCCAATCAGCCCCAGCATTTT. It encodes CATTSTSRDTDPNQPQHF.

The chain has TRBV18 and TRBJ2-7, with no clear D. Germline CDR1 KGHSH, CDR2 LQKENI. Between the trimmed V and J ends, which lost 2 bases and 3 bases, there was a span of 17 bases. This CDR3 is built from 16 residues. The chain's CDR3 is CASSPATQLWGYEQYF. CDR3 sequence (DNA): TGTGCCAGCTCACCAGCGACCCAACTATGGGGCTACGAGCAGTACTTC.

This clonotype was observed at least ten times. The chain couples TRBV4-1 to TRBJ1-5; D is uncertain. Germline values: CDR1 MGHRA, CDR2 YSYEKL. Trimming took 0 bases from V and 3 from J, leaving 9 bases between them. The CDR3 length is 15 residues. For the CDR3, the DNA is TGCGCCAGCAGCCAAGATAGGTACATCAATCAGCCCCAGCATTTT. Amino acid sequence: CASSQDRYINQPQHF.

This clonotype appeared many times. The genes are TRBV7-6 and TRBJ1-2; no firm D call. Per the germline V gene, CDR1 is SGHVS and CDR2 is FNYEAQ. The CDR3 spans 17 residues. Trimming removed 5 bases at V and 4 bases at J, with 23 bases between. The CDR3 loop reads CASSQTNESRKTYGYTF. The CDR3 DNA is TGTGCCAGCAGCCAAACGAATGAATCTCGAAAGACCTATGGCTACACCTTC.

The sample holds a few counts of this clonotype. The DNA for the CDR3 is TGTGCCAGCAATTTCCAGGGTGTTTTTCGTGGGGAGACCCAGTACTTC. This gives the protein CASNFQGVFRGETQYF. V is TRBV12-3 or TRBV12-4 and J is TRBJ2-5; D perhaps matches TRBD1 (5 bases). The CDR3 has 16 amino acids. V lost 7 bases and J lost 5, with 23 bases in between.

Remarks on this clonotype: Possible read error: a much larger clone is one base away. The chain employs TRBV3-1 and TRBJ1-1; D remains unclear. This CDR3 has 17 amino acids. The germline V gene has CDR1 LGHDT and CDR2 YNNKEL (reference sequence). The V and J ends lost 5 bases and 4 bases respectively, with 23 bases between them. CDR3 sequence reads: CASSAWDPISIRTEAFF. CDR3 nucleotide sequence: TGTGCCAGCAGCGCGTGGGATCCCATTTCAATTCGCACTGAAGCTTTCTTT. Full variable domain (rest looked up from reference TRBV3-1 and TRBJ1-1): DTAVSQTPKYLVTQMGNDKSIKCEQNLGHDTMYWYKQDSKKFLKIMFSYNNKELIINETVPNRFSPKSPDKAHLNLHINSLELGDSAVYFCASSAWDPISIRTEAFFGQGTRLTVV.

V usage is TRBV6-5 and J usage is TRBJ2-7; maybe TRBD1 (5 bases). The last part of the DNA fits TRBJ2-5 better; the J call may be wrong. The CDR3 sequence is 13 residues long. CDR1 and CDR2 from the germline V gene are MNHEY and SVGAGI. The CDR3 loop is CASNHSREETQYF. The DNA for the CDR3 is TGTGCCAGCAACCACTCCAGGGAAGAGACCCAGTACTTC.

Many counts were recorded for this clonotype. The chain is built from TRBV20-1 and TRBJ2-2; D gene ambiguous. V lost 0 bases and J lost 4, with 6 bases in between. Germline V gene data show CDR1 as DFQATT and CDR2 as SNEGSKA (reference sequence). The CDR3 has 13 residues. The CDR3 here is CSARDKVTGELFF. CDR3 bases: TGCAGTGCTAGAGATAAAGTCACCGGGGAGCTGTTTTTT.

This clonotype showed up many times. The rearrangement links TRBV6-6 to TRBJ2-3; 9 positions agree with TRBD2. The V gene's germline CDR1 is MNHNY and CDR2 SVGAGI (reference sequence). This CDR3 is 14 amino acids long. The trim removed 5 bases at V and 11 bases at J, leaving 11 bases unmatched. The CDR3 nucleotides are TGTGCCAGCAGTACCGGACTAGCGTTAGCAAGGCAGTATTTT. This codes for CASSTGLALARQYF.

Remarks on this clonotype: This may arise from a read error, as a much more abundant clone is one base away. V and J are TRBV7-1 and TRBJ1-2; D is uncertain. TRBV7-1 is an ORF, and what it does is uncertain. This CDR3 contains 17 residues. The V gene lost 5 bases and the J gene lost 4 bases, with 23 bases spanning the gap. The DNA for the CDR3 is TGTGCCAGCAGCGCCACAGTTCACGAGGGAAGGACCTATGGCTACACCTTC. Encoded protein: CASSATVHEGRTYGYTF.

This clonotype has at least ten counts. The V call is TRBV3-1, the J call TRBJ1-2, with D hard to call. Trimming took off 4 bases at V and 4 bases at J, with 22 bases between the two ends. The CDR3 extends over 17 amino acids. Germline values: CDR1 LGHDT, CDR2 YNNKEL (reference sequence). This CDR3 reads CASSRSSTLRKTYGYTF. The CDR3 nucleotides are TGTGCCAGCAGCCGGTCCAGCACCCTTCGAAAGACCTATGGCTACACCTTC.

Concerning this clonotype itself: Just one base apart from a much larger clone, this may be a read error. No DNA is shown, since the ends of the CDR3 on it are uncertain; the CDR3 is the one TCRdb lists. The CDR3 is CSVRGQPVGYGCTF. The chain recombines TRBV29-1 with TRBJ1-2; the D call TRBD1 from the table was never checked on the DNA. The CDR3 numbers 14 amino acids, ends counted. CDR1 is SQVTM, CDR2 ANQGSEA, per germline.

At least ten counts were recorded for this clonotype. This chain links TRBV28 with TRBJ1-1; possibly TRBD1 for D (5 bases). Germline V gene data show CDR1 as MDHEN and CDR2 as SYDVKM. Deletions cut 5 bases from V and 7 bases from J, with 14 bases between. The CDR3 has 13 residues. The CDR3 loop reads CASSGYGAHEAFF. The CDR3, as DNA: TGTGCCAGCAGTGGCTATGGGGCCCATGAAGCTTTCTTT.

This clonotype occurred once. The V and J genes are TRBV6-4 and TRBJ1-2; D unresolved. The CDR3 has 17 residues. Trimming pared 5 bases from V and 4 bases from J, leaving 23 bases between. Per the germline V gene, CDR1 is MRHNA and CDR2 is SNTAGT. The CDR3 nucleotides read TGTGCCAGCAGTCTAGGTAACTCACACGGAAAGACCTATGGCTACACCTTC. Protein: CASSLGNSHGKTYGYTF.

This clonotype was counted a single time. Just one base apart from a much larger clone, this may be a read error. The chain employs TRBV30 and TRBJ2-6; TRBD1 agrees at 10 bases. The ends lost 8 bases at V and 2 bases at J; junction bases unmatched: 12. The CDR3 sequence is 17 residues long. Germline V gene lookup returns CDR1 GTSNPN and CDR2 SVGIG (reference sequence). CDR3: CARTGTGEITGANVLTF. DNA for the CDR3: TGTGCCCGGACAGGGACAGGGGAAATCACTGGGGCCAACGTCCTGACTTTC.

Only a few counts were recorded for this clonotype. In nucleotides, the CDR3 is TGTGCCAGCACCGATGGGGGGGAGGAAGTTGAGACCCAGTACTTC. Its protein is CASTDGGEEVETQYF. The chain links TRBV6-2 or TRBV6-3 to TRBJ2-5, with 7 positions matching TRBD2. The CDR3 covers 15 residues. V gave up 7 bases and J gave up 5 bases; unmatched junction bases: 13. The V gene's germline CDR1 is MNHEY and CDR2 SVGEGT.

The chain uses TRBV5-1 and TRBJ2-3; 10 nucleotides line up with TRBD2. The CDR3 loop spans 16 amino acids. In germline, CDR1 is SGHRS, CDR2 YFSETQ. V was pared by 0 bases and J by 5 bases, with 6 bases of the junction left unmatched. The DNA for the CDR3 is TGCGCCAGCAGCTTGGTGGGGCTAGCGGGAGTAGATACGCAGTATTTT. This gives the protein CASSLVGLAGVDTQYF.

This clonotype has ten or more counts. The chain has TRBV11-2 and TRBJ1-2; D not certain. This CDR3 spans 17 amino acids. Trimming removed 5 bases at V and 4 bases at J, with 23 bases between. Germline V CDR1 and CDR2: SGHAT, FQNNGV. The CDR3 nucleotides read TGTGCCAGCAGCGTGGACCCAACAAGCAGAAAGACCTATGGCTACACCTTC. Its protein product is CASSVDPTSRKTYGYTF.

About this clonotype: With a much larger clone just one base away, this may be a read error. The chain is built from TRBV6-2 or TRBV6-3 and TRBJ1-2, with unresolved D. V gave up 5 bases and J gave up 4 bases, with 23 bases separating them. The CDR3 is 17 amino acids. Germline values: CDR1 MNHEY, CDR2 SVGEGT. The CDR3 DNA follows: TGTGCCAGCAGTGAGCACTTCTGCATCGGAAAGACCTATGGCTACACCTTC. Protein product: CASSEHFCIGKTYGYTF.

Many counts were recorded for this clonotype. The chain joins TRBV6-6 to TRBJ1-1; D unresolved. This CDR3 has 16 amino acids. Germline V CDR1 and CDR2: MNHNY, SVGAGI (reference sequence). Trimming cost V 2 bases and J 0 bases, with 13 bases left between them. The CDR3 sequence is CASSYTMTEMNTEAFF. The CDR3 coding sequence is TGTGCCAGCAGTTACACTATGACGGAAATGAACACTGAAGCTTTCTTT.

Points on this clonotype: Possible read error: a much larger clone is one base away. The CDR3 region is CASSSGVRGLANYPRYF. CDR3 DNA: TGTGCCAGCAGCTCTGGAGTGAGGGGGCTAGCGAACTATCCTAGGTACTTC. This chain uses TRBV5-4 with TRBJ2-7; perhaps TRBD1 as D (7 bases). Germline lookup yields CDR1 SGHNT and CDR2 YYREEE (reference sequence). The CDR3 sequence is 17 residues long. Trimming shortened V by 3 bases and J by 12 bases, and 31 bases separated the two germline ends.